This T cell receptor beta chain was captured by sequencing in a study of cytomegalovirus exposure and HLA in healthy donors. The wider study: Of 398 genotyped donors, about 80% clustered with self-reported Caucasian donors.

The PCR used 60 Vbeta and 13 Jbeta primers. The method was immunoSEQ multiplex PCR; TCRdb's version includes in-frame clones alone and lacks a portion of them. This sample has around 150,000 clones, with about two thirds found just once. Germline CDR1 is SGHVS and CDR2 is FNYEAQ. Trimming took 4 bases from V and 5 from J; bases not matched to a gene: 4. This CDR3 region has 14 residues. The gene calls are TRBV7-6 and TRBJ1-1; 10 nucleotides line up with TRBD1. Sequencing was done on a sample of PBMCs. This clonotype was obtained from a young woman in good health and CMV-seronegative. The CDR3 is CASSSGQGWTEAFF. CDR3 coding DNA: TGTGCCAGCAGCTCGGGACAGGGGTGGACTGAAGCTTTCTTT.